The source of this TCR beta chain is a study of cytomegalovirus exposure and HLA in healthy donors. This clone came up a few times. This CDR3 contains 15 residues. V shed 0 bases and J shed 1 base, with 5 bases lying between them. Germline V CDR1 and CDR2: SGDLS, YYNGEE. PCR used 60 Vbeta primers and 13 Jbeta primers. In the original workflow: Roughly 11 million shared chains were among some 80 million unique TCR beta chains counted in a later analysis. Clones were sequenced by immunoSEQ multiplex PCR, and TCRdb holds only the in-frame ones, with some missing. For V, J and clone size, that table is used; D and trimming come from the DNA. The sample records about 140,000 clones, approximately 88% being singletons.

This chain joins TRBV9 and TRBJ2-6, with D unclear. This TCR came from a woman aged 40 to 50 in good health and CMV-seronegative. The sample comprised PBMCs. The CDR3 DNA reads as TGTGCCAGCAGCGTAGGCGGATCTGGGGCCAACGTCCTGACTTTC. Encoded protein: CASSVGGSGANVLTF.